Following are 22 T cell receptor beta chains from one sample sequenced in a study of PD-1 blockade in classical Hodgkin lymphoma. With no exception, relapse followed autologous stem cell transplantation in all patients, and brentuximab vedotin exposure varied. Sequencing was performed with immunoSEQ multiplex PCR; in TCRdb, only in-frame clones are kept and a portion is missing. In the table there are about 58,000 clones, around 93% of which are singletons. The source was peripheral blood mononuclear cells (PBMCs), collected before the second cycle of nivolumab. The receptor set was obtained from a human donor with classical Hodgkin lymphoma.

This clone was recorded once. J is TRBJ2-2 and V is TRBV27; no reliable D call. Germline values: CDR1 MNHEY, CDR2 SMNVEV (reference sequence). The CDR3 sequence is 14 residues long. The V and J ends lost 1 base and 6 bases respectively, with 9 bases between them. The chain's CDR3 is CASSLFGPPGELFF. The CDR3 nucleotides are TGTGCCAGCAGTTTATTTGGACCGCCCGGGGAGCTGTTTTTT.

The chain couples TRBV28 to TRBJ1-1; no firm D call. Trimming cost V 2 bases and J 3 bases, with 4 bases left between them. This CDR3 comprises 12 residues. Germline values: CDR1 MDHEN, CDR2 SYDVKM. This CDR3 is CASSLEDTEAFF. CDR3 in DNA: TGTGCCAGCAGTTTAGAAGACACTGAAGCTTTCTTT. Full variable domain (missing parts from reference TRBV28 and TRBJ1-1): DVKVTQSSRYLVKRTGEKVFLECVQDMDHENMFWYRQDPGLGLRLIYFSYDVKMKEKGDIPEGYSVSREKKERFSLILESASTNQTSMYLCASSLEDTEAFFGQGTRLTVV.

V is TRBV2 and J is TRBJ2-1; 8 bases are a match to TRBD1. Unmatched junction bases numbered 4, after V lost 6 bases and J lost 0 bases. The CDR3 loop spans 15 amino acids. Germline CDR1 is SNHLY and CDR2 is FYNNEI. The CDR3 DNA reads as TGTGCCAGCAGGGCTACAGGGGGCTCCTACAATGAGCAGTTCTTC. It codes for CASRATGGSYNEQFF.

The J gene is TRBJ1-1, the V gene TRBV25-1, with TRBD1 as a possible D gene (5 bases). There are 13 residues in the CDR3. CDR1 and CDR2 (germline): MGHDK, SYGVNS. The V gene lost 3 bases and the J gene lost 5 bases, with 10 bases spanning the gap. The CDR3 bases are TGTGCCAGCAGTGACTCGGGGGGGACTGAAGCTTTCTTT. The encoded protein is CASSDSGGTEAFF.

The genes are TRBV5-1 and TRBJ2-3; D possibly corresponds to TRBD2 (7 bases). V lost 7 bases and J 6 bases, leaving 24 bases between the germline ends. The CDR3 has 16 amino acids. Germline values: CDR1 SGHRS, CDR2 YFSETQ. The CDR3 protein is CASLRGTGGPPDTQYF. For the CDR3, the DNA is TGCGCCAGCCTGAGAGGAACGGGGGGCCCCCCCGATACGCAGTATTTT.

This clone was observed a handful of times. This sequence joins TRBV5-4 and TRBJ2-7, with D possibly being TRBD1 (6 bases). With 3 bases removed from V and 6 bases from J, the gap between germline ends came to 19 bases. The CDR3 runs 15 residues. The germline V gene encodes CDR1 SGHNT and CDR2 YYREEE (reference sequence). The CDR3 DNA follows: TGTGCCAGCAGCTCGGACAGCAGTTTTCCGGGCGAGCAGTACTTC. As protein: CASSSDSSFPGEQYF.

The V gene is TRBV7-3, the J gene TRBJ2-2; 8 positions agree with TRBD2. CDR1 SGHTA and CDR2 FQGTGA come from the germline V gene. Trimming took 6 bases from V and 7 from J; bases not matched to a gene: 13. This CDR3 region has 16 residues. CDR3: CASRPTSGGVLGELFF. The CDR3 coding sequence is TGTGCCAGCAGACCCACTAGCGGAGGCGTTCTCGGGGAGCTGTTTTTT.

The rearrangement links TRBV19 to TRBJ1-5, with unresolved D. Germline V gene sequence: CDR1 LNHDA, CDR2 SQIVND (reference sequence). The V end lost 3 bases, the J end lost 0 bases, and 9 bases lay between the germline ends. The CDR3 consists of 15 residues. The CDR3: CASSIGDHSNQPQHF. The CDR3 nucleotides read TGTGCCAGTAGTATTGGAGATCATAGCAATCAGCCCCAGCATTTT.

This clone was seen a single time. The chain joins TRBV5-1 to TRBJ2-7, with D tentatively TRBD2 (6 bases). V was shortened by 4 bases and J by 5 bases, with 16 bases between the two germline ends. The CDR3 totals 14 residues. In germline, CDR1 is SGHRS, CDR2 YFSETQ. The CDR3 here is CASSRLGGLNEQYF. The CDR3 region has the DNA TGCGCCAGCAGCCGTCTCGGGGGATTGAACGAGCAGTACTTC.

The V call is TRBV29-1, the J call TRBJ1-1; 8 bases are a match to TRBD1. Germline assignment: CDR1 SQVTM and CDR2 ANQGSEA. The CDR3 has 13 amino acids. Unmatched junction bases numbered 7, after V lost 3 bases and J lost 7 bases. This CDR3 reads CSVDSTGGIEAFF. The CDR3 nucleotides read TGCAGCGTTGACTCCACAGGGGGAATTGAAGCTTTCTTT.

A single count supports this clone. This chain joins TRBV6-5 and TRBJ1-4, with 9 bases identical to TRBD1. CDR1 MNHEY and CDR2 SVGAGI come from the germline V gene. Trimming cost V 7 bases and J 10 bases; bases outside gene matches: 10. CDR3 length equals 14 residues. The CDR3 sequence: CASTRGQGTGKLFF. CDR3 DNA sequence: TGTGCCAGCACCAGAGGACAGGGGACCGGAAAACTGTTTTTT.

The chain employs TRBV6-5 and TRBJ2-1, with D possibly matching TRBD2 (5 bases). Germline CDR1 and CDR2: MNHEY and SVGAGI. V was clipped by 2 bases and J by 6 bases, with 8 bases between them. The CDR3 totals 13 residues. The DNA of the CDR3 is TGTGCCAGCAGTTACCGTGGAGGCAATGAGCAGTTCTTC. Residues: CASSYRGGNEQFF.

This chain uses TRBV19 with TRBJ1-2, with 10 bases lining up with TRBD1. CDR3 size: 16 residues. V lost 5 bases and J lost 0; bases outside the gene matches: 6. Per germline, CDR1 LNHDA and CDR2 SQIVND (reference sequence). CDR3 sequence (DNA): TGTGCCAGTAGTCCCCGCGGGACAGGGGCTAACTATGGCTACACCTTC. As protein: CASSPRGTGANYGYTF.

This rearrangement joins TRBV10-3 to TRBJ2-2, with 7 bases identical to TRBD1. The trim removed 6 bases at V and 6 bases at J, leaving 10 bases unmatched. The CDR3 spans 15 residues. The germline gives CDR1 ENHRY, CDR2 SYGVKD. DNA for the CDR3: TGTGCCATCAGAACGACAGGGAAGGTTTCCGGGGAGCTGTTTTTT. Translated, it gives CAIRTTGKVSGELFF.

The chain uses TRBV11-2 and TRBJ1-6; D call uncertain. This CDR3 contains 15 residues. Germline V gives CDR1 SGHAT, CDR2 FQNNGV. V shed 5 bases and J shed 9 bases, with 17 bases lying between them. CDR3 amino acids: CASSITGEKISPLHF. CDR3 nucleotide sequence: TGTGCCAGCAGCATCACCGGGGAGAAGATTTCACCCCTCCACTTT. The variable domain in full, completed from reference TRBV11-2 and TRBJ1-6, reads EAGVAQSPRYKIIEKRQSVAFWCNPISGHATLYWYQQILGQGPKLLIQFQNNGVVDDSQLPKDRFSAERLKGVDSTLKIQPAKLEDSAVYLCASSITGEKISPLHFGNGTRLTVT.

V gene TRBV29-1 combines with J gene TRBJ1-2, with no clear D. V lost 4 bases and J 0 bases, leaving 9 bases between the germline ends. Germline CDR1 reads SQVTM; CDR2 reads ANQGSEA. The CDR3 sequence is 13 residues long. The CDR3 DNA follows: TGCAGCGTTGTAAGCGGTACTAACTATGGCTACACCTTC. This sequence encodes CSVVSGTNYGYTF.

The V call is TRBV6-5, the J call TRBJ2-7; 8 bases line up with TRBD1. The CDR3 totals 14 residues. The V and J ends lost 5 bases and 3 bases, in that order; junction bases with no gene match: 6. Germline-derived CDR1 and CDR2 are MNHEY and SVGAGI. CDR3 sequence reads: CASSPGQGNYEQYF. The CDR3 region has the DNA TGTGCCAGCAGTCCAGGACAGGGTAACTACGAGCAGTACTTC.

V usage is TRBV6-1 and J usage is TRBJ1-6, with D maybe TRBD1 (5 bases). V was cut by 6 bases and J by 3 bases, with 9 bases left in between. Germline CDR1 is MNHNS and CDR2 is SASEGT. This CDR3 comprises 14 residues. The chain's CDR3 is CASSLDSYNSPLHF. The CDR3 nucleotides read TGTGCCAGCAGCCTCGACAGCTATAATTCACCCCTCCACTTT.

V gene TRBV27 combines with J gene TRBJ2-7; D possibly corresponds to TRBD1 (6 bases). Deletions cut 4 bases from V and 3 bases from J, with 16 bases between. This CDR3 contains 15 residues. The germline CDR1 and CDR2 sequences are MNHEY and SMNVEV (reference sequence). CDR3 in DNA: TGTGCCAGCAGTTCCAGCCGGGACACTAACTACGAGCAGTACTTC. Protein: CASSSSRDTNYEQYF.

Comments on this clone: This same CDR3 is encoded by further DNA sequences in the sample. The CDR3 region is CASSLGASGAYNEQFF. The CDR3 bases are TGTGCCAGCAGCTTAGGGGCTAGCGGGGCGTACAATGAGCAGTTCTTC. This chain links TRBV11-2 with TRBJ2-1; 9 bases are a match to TRBD2. Looked up from germline, CDR1 is SGHAT and CDR2 is FQNNGV. CDR3 length equals 16 residues. V shed 1 base and J 4 bases; nucleotides not matched to a gene: 5.

As for this clone: Other DNA variants within this sample encode the same CDR3. This chain's CDR3 is CASSGQQGVGELFF. The CDR3 DNA sequence: TGTGCCAGCAGCGGCCAACAGGGGGTTGGGGAGCTGTTTTTT. This chain connects TRBV9 to TRBJ2-2, with 8 bases aligning to TRBD1. The germline V gene has CDR1 SGDLS and CDR2 YYNGEE. The CDR3 consists of 14 residues. Trimming removed 3 bases from V and 8 bases from J; junction bases left unmatched: 6.

The chain joins TRBV7-9 to TRBJ2-7; D is unresolved. This CDR3 comprises 14 residues. The germline V gene has CDR1 SEHNR and CDR2 FQNEAQ (reference sequence). V shed 5 bases and J shed 3 bases, with 14 bases lying between them. The CDR3 loop is CASSPWHSRYEQYF. CDR3 nucleotides: TGTGCCAGCAGCCCGTGGCACAGTCGCTACGAGCAGTACTTC.